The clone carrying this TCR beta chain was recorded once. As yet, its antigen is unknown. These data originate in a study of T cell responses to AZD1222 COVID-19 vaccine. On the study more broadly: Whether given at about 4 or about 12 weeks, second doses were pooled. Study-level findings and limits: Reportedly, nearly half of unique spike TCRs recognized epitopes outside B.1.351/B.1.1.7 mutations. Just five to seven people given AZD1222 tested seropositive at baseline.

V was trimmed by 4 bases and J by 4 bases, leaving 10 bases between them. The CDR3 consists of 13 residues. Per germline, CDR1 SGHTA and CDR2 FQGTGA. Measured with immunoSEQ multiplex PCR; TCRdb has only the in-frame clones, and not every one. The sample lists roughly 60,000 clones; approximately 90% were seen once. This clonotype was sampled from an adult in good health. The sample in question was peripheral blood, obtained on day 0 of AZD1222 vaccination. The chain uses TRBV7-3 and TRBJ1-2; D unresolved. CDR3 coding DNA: TGTGCCAGCAGCTCGAATGGGGTCTATGGCTACACCTTC. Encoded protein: CASSSNGVYGYTF.